Here is one T cell receptor (beta chain) with its context. Its antigen is currently not known. The record has no base qualities; no much larger clone is one base away. The immunoSEQ Assay, a bias-controlled multiplex PCR, was used to amplify TCRbeta CDR3 regions from genomic DNA. As for the authors' bioinformatics: The number of nucleated cells in each sample was estimated by amplification of reference gene primers within the assay. To quantify the absolute abundance of each unique TCRbeta CDR3 rearrangement, sequence reads were collapsed and filtered. For each sample, productive Simpson clonality was calculated as the square root of Simpson's diversity index across productive rearrangements. The source is immuneACCESS, and TCRdb retained only in-frame sequences with V and J called. Part of the clones is not carried over; for the studies checked, unresolved V genes explain less than half of this, and the remainder is unexplained. That table gives V, J and clone size, and the DNA gave D and trimming. This sample gives some 74,000 clones in total; 80% to 90% of them show up just once. The top ten hold roughly 4.8% of the sample.

The record originates from a study of blood T cell repertoires in COVID-19 (dated by TCRdb to 2018 to 2020). The study in broad terms: Samples covering the acute and convalescent phases of COVID-19 were provided by collaborators in the United States, Italy and Spain. A freely available public database, intended as a resource for researchers studying the immune response to SARS-CoV-2, is where the repertoires were released. The sample metadata nearly always contained a de-identified subject ID, COVID-19 status, age in years and sex. The material from the prospective study consisted of cDNA or gDNA derived from T cells, B-cell-depleted T cells, or PBMCs. HLA class I and class II types, where available, came from metadata supplied by the sample provider rather than from assay-based typing. Deeply sampled blood TCRbeta repertoires from subjects exposed to, actively infected with, or recovered from COVID-19 were included in the dataset. The samples were drawn from two sources: the first 160 participants of the ongoing ImmuneRACE study, and 1,000 to 1,500 subjects contributed by 6 global collaborators. What the study reported, not specific to this receptor: How much clinical and demographic metadata was included differed by source and by participant, and the metadata was provided uncurated.

The cysteine opens and the phenylalanine closes a CDR3 of 14 amino acids. Only the CDR3 portion is preserved as DNA: 42 bases, with reading frame beginning at the first base. CDR1 and CDR2 were assigned from the germline V gene as SGHVS and FQNEAQ. Trimming removed 1 base from V and 6 bases from J; the gene matches leave 3 bases unexplained. Each collaborating institution followed its own protocols to collect whole blood in K2EDTA tubes. Collaborator samples were shipped for TCRbeta analysis as frozen whole blood, isolated PBMCs, or DNA extracted from either sample type. Recombination joined TRBV7-8 with TRBJ2-3, and 8 bases in between align with TRBD2. The sequencing sample was made of peripheral blood. The clonotype originates from a woman of 80 years or more with active or convalescent COVID-19. Here the CDR3 is given as CASSLVQRGDTQYF. The DNA sequence reads TGTGCCAGCAGCTTAGTACAGCGGGGGGATACGCAGTATTTT.